Listed here are 27 T cell receptor beta chains from one sample, sequenced in a study of T cell changes during pregnancy in multiple sclerosis. This table comes from immunoSEQ multiplex PCR, and its TCRdb copy is limited to in-frame clones, with some not included. Of some 90,000 clones in the sample, roughly nine tenths were seen once. The sample consisted of peripheral blood, taken in the first trimester of pregnancy. The source of these receptors is a female donor with multiple sclerosis, enrolled in a pregnancy study.

The chain employs TRBV29-1 and TRBJ2-7; possibly TRBD1 for D (6 bases). CDR1 and CDR2 from the germline V gene are SQVTM and ANQGSEA. This CDR3 has 13 residues. Trimming removed 6 bases from V and 3 bases from J, with 15 bases in between. The CDR3 here is CSVLRLDSYEQYF. For the CDR3, the DNA is TGCAGCGTCCTACGACTGGACAGCTACGAGCAGTACTTC.

The sample holds one count of this clone. The rearrangement links TRBV4-1 to TRBJ2-2, with 11 bases matching TRBD1. The trim removed 6 bases at V and 5 bases at J, leaving 5 bases unmatched. The CDR3 is 15 amino acids. Germline V gene data show CDR1 as MGHRA and CDR2 as YSYEKL. In nucleotides, the CDR3 is TGCGCCAGCAGTTGGGACAGGGGGAAGACCGGGGAGCTGTTTTTT. Protein sequence: CASSWDRGKTGELFF.

This clone was detected a few times. The chain joins TRBV10-2 to TRBJ1-2; D is unclear. V shed 5 bases and J shed 8 bases, with 15 bases lying between them. Germline loops: CDR1 WSHSY, CDR2 SAAADI. CDR3 size: 13 residues. CDR3 residues: CASSQQDSGGYTF. The CDR3 region has the DNA TGCGCCAGCAGTCAGCAGGATAGTGGCGGCTACACCTTC.

The V and J genes are TRBV6-1 and TRBJ2-7, with D possibly TRBD2 on 6 matching bases. This CDR3 region has 15 residues. Germline lookup yields CDR1 MNHNS and CDR2 SASEGT. V was pared by 1 base and J by 0 bases, with 10 bases between. This CDR3 is CASSEERTISYEQYF. CDR3 bases: TGTGCCAGCAGTGAAGAAAGGACTATCTCCTACGAGCAGTACTTC.

The chain uses TRBV2 and TRBJ2-1, with 12 positions matching TRBD2. CDR1 and CDR2 from the germline V gene are SNHLY and FYNNEI. V lost 6 bases and J lost 7; bases outside the gene matches: 7. The CDR3 extends over 15 amino acids. CDR3 DNA: TGTGCCAGCAGAGGACTAGCGGGATTAAAGAATGAGCAGTTCTTC. Translation gives CASRGLAGLKNEQFF.

J is TRBJ2-7 and V is TRBV4-1, with 8 bases that match TRBD1. V shed 0 bases, J shed 5 bases, and the junction held 6 bases outside the gene matches. The length of the CDR3 is 15 residues. Germline assignment: CDR1 MGHRA and CDR2 YSYEKL. The CDR3 reads CASSQDQGQADEQYF. DNA of the CDR3: TGCGCCAGCAGCCAAGACCAGGGACAGGCAGACGAGCAGTACTTC.

The chain couples TRBV2 to TRBJ2-5, with TRBD1 matching over 7 bases. The CDR3 runs to 16 residues. V shed 6 bases and J 1 base; nucleotides not matched to a gene: 11. Germline V lookup: CDR1 SNHLY, CDR2 FYNNEI. In nucleotides, the CDR3 is TGTGCCAGCAGCGTAATTGACAGGGTGGTCCAAGAGACCCAGTACTTC. It is translated as CASSVIDRVVQETQYF.

The chain recombines TRBV6-4 with TRBJ2-1, with TRBD2 identical over 9 bases. CDR1 is MRHNA and CDR2 is SNTAGT in the germline V gene. V shed 4 bases, J shed 6 bases, and the junction held 1 base outside the gene matches. This CDR3 contains 13 residues. The CDR3, as DNA: TGTGCCAGCAGTGGGACTAGCGCCAATGAGCAGTTCTTC. Its protein is CASSGTSANEQFF.

J is TRBJ2-1 and V is TRBV19, with TRBD2 identical over 13 bases. Germline V gene data show CDR1 as LNHDA and CDR2 as SQIVND (reference sequence). Germline trimming cut 5 bases from V and 10 bases from J; bases unmatched to any gene: 8. CDR3 length: 15 amino acids. This chain's CDR3 is CASSVLAGGLFEQFF. The CDR3 coding sequence is TGTGCCAGTAGTGTACTAGCGGGAGGGCTATTCGAGCAGTTCTTC.

The CDR3: CASSSPLGLADTDTQYF. Written as DNA, the CDR3 is TGTGCCAGCAGTTCCCCTCTAGGTCTAGCGGACACAGATACGCAGTATTTT. The V and J genes are TRBV28 and TRBJ2-3, with TRBD2 matching over 7 bases. V gave up 4 bases and J gave up 2 bases; unmatched junction bases: 12. The CDR3 runs to 17 residues. Germline CDR1 is MDHEN and CDR2 is SYDVKM.

This chain uses TRBV12-5 with TRBJ2-3; 7 bases agree with TRBD1. V dropped 5 bases and J dropped 5; count of bases not matched to a gene: 7. CDR1 LGHNT and CDR2 FRNRAP come from the germline V gene. The CDR3 length is 14 residues. The CDR3 loop is CASGLGQVGDTQYF. DNA of the CDR3: TGTGCTAGTGGTCTTGGACAGGTGGGAGATACGCAGTATTTT.

The chain carries TRBV19 and TRBJ2-5, with 12 bases fitting TRBD2. J lost 1 base, V lost 1 base, and 4 bases had no gene match. Germline loops: CDR1 LNHDA, CDR2 SQIVND (reference sequence). CDR3 size: 17 residues. CDR3 DNA sequence: TGTGCCAGTAGTATAGCCCTAGCGGGAGGGCCCCAAGAGACCCAGTACTTC. This sequence encodes CASSIALAGGPQETQYF. The full variable domain, completed using reference TRBV19 and TRBJ2-5, is DGGITQSPKYLFRKEGQNVTLSCEQNLNHDAMYWYRQDPGQGLRLIYYSQIVNDFQKGDIAEGYSVSREKKESFPLTVTSAQKNPTAFYLCASSIALAGGPQETQYFGPGTRLLVL.

The CDR3, as DNA: TGTGCCAGCAGCTTAGAAGCGGGAGGTAACTACGAGCAGTACTTC. It is translated as CASSLEAGGNYEQYF. The chain joins TRBV7-2 to TRBJ2-7, with 9 bases identical to TRBD2. Germline V gene data show CDR1 as SGHTA and CDR2 as FQGNSA. This CDR3 is 15 amino acids long. V dropped 1 base and J dropped 3; count of bases not matched to a gene: 4.

This chain connects TRBV19 to TRBJ2-2; 8 nucleotides match TRBD1. The length of the CDR3 is 15 residues. Germline V CDR1 and CDR2: LNHDA, SQIVND (reference sequence). V gave up 2 bases and J gave up 9 bases; unmatched junction bases: 8. Here the CDR3 reads CASSIRDRRDRELFF. The CDR3 DNA follows: TGTGCCAGTAGTATAAGGGACAGGAGGGACAGGGAGCTGTTTTTT.

The chain couples TRBV6-5 to TRBJ2-1; D might be TRBD2 (6 bases). Trimming stripped 8 bases from V and 7 bases from J, with 18 bases between. This CDR3 has 14 amino acids. CDR1 and CDR2 from the germline V gene are MNHEY and SVGAGI. The CDR3 sequence: CASARGRELNEQFF. The DNA of the CDR3 is TGTGCCAGCGCCCGGGGCCGGGAGTTAAATGAGCAGTTCTTC.

The sample holds one count of this clone. V usage is TRBV19 and J usage is TRBJ2-3; D might be TRBD2 (5 bases). V dropped 5 bases and J dropped 1 base, with 7 bases sitting between them. Looked up from germline, CDR1 is LNHDA and CDR2 is SQIVND (reference sequence). This CDR3 comprises 13 residues. The CDR3 bases are TGTGCCAGTAGTGGGAGTGGCACAGATACGCAGTATTTT. This translates into CASSGSGTDTQYF.

This chain uses TRBV27 with TRBJ2-1; D perhaps matches TRBD1 (6 bases). The CDR3 is made up of 11 amino acids. The V end lost 10 bases, the J end lost 8 bases, and 12 bases lay between the germline ends. The germline CDR1 and CDR2 sequences are MNHEY and SMNVEV (reference sequence). CDR3 loop: CATWGRDEQFF. The CDR3 region has the DNA TGTGCCACCTGGGGGCGCGATGAGCAGTTCTTC.

The chain employs TRBV7-2 and TRBJ2-1; 11 bases are a match to TRBD2. Germline V gene data show CDR1 as SGHTA and CDR2 as FQGNSA. The CDR3 runs to 17 residues. V trimming: 1 base; J trimming: 9 bases; junction bases outside the gene matches: 11. This CDR3 is CASSLEALAGAPGEQFF. The CDR3, as DNA: TGTGCCAGCAGCTTAGAGGCACTAGCGGGAGCGCCGGGTGAGCAGTTCTTC.

V and J are TRBV5-8 and TRBJ2-4; TRBD2 aligns across 14 bases. Germline CDR1 and CDR2: SGHTS and YDEGEE. This CDR3 is built from 16 residues. J lost 8 bases, V lost 4 bases, and 8 bases had no gene match. CDR3 in DNA: TGTGCCAGCAGCCTTGGGACTAGCGGGAGTGGTGACATTCAGTACTTC. It specifies CASSLGTSGSGDIQYF.

This clone was counted a single time. The genes are TRBV5-1 and TRBJ1-1, with 8 positions matching TRBD1. V gave up 3 bases and J gave up 6 bases; unmatched junction bases: 7. CDR3 length: 14 amino acids. Germline V gene lookup returns CDR1 SGHRS and CDR2 YFSETQ. CDR3 DNA sequence: TGCGCCAGCAGCTCACGGACAGGGTGGGCTGAAGCTTTCTTT. Its protein is CASSSRTGWAEAFF.

V and J are TRBV6-1 and TRBJ1-5; the D is unclear. Germline V gene lookup returns CDR1 MNHNS and CDR2 SASEGT. The CDR3 has 12 amino acids. Trimming removed 11 bases at V and 0 bases at J, with 8 bases between. CDR3 in DNA: TGTGCCGACGGGGATAGCAATCAGCCCCAGCATTTT. It encodes CADGDSNQPQHF.

This chain connects TRBV30 to TRBJ1-1; TRBD1 aligns across 8 bases. Looked up from germline, CDR1 is GTSNPN and CDR2 is SVGIG (reference sequence). The trim removed 2 bases at V and 7 bases at J, leaving 12 bases unmatched. This CDR3 has 15 residues. The CDR3 nucleotides are TGTGCCTGGAGTACGGGGCAGGGGGCTGTTCTTGAAGCTTTCTTT. This codes for CAWSTGQGAVLEAFF. The whole variable domain, remainder taken from reference TRBV30 and TRBJ1-1, is SQTIHQWPATLVQPVGSPLSLECTVEGTSNPNLYWYRQAAGRGLQLLFYSVGIGQISSEVPQNLSASRPQDRQFILSSKKLLLSDSGFYLCAWSTGQGAVLEAFFGQGTRLTVV.

The CDR3 spells CASSPITGLESDTQYF. CDR3 nucleotide sequence: TGTGCCAGCAGCCCAATTACGGGACTAGAATCAGATACGCAGTATTTT. V usage is TRBV13 and J usage is TRBJ2-3, with 8 bases lining up with TRBD2. CDR3 length equals 16 residues. Unmatched junction bases numbered 11, after V lost 5 bases and J lost 4 bases. The germline gives CDR1 PRHDT, CDR2 FYEKMQ (reference sequence).

The rearrangement links TRBV2 to TRBJ1-5; 9 bases fit TRBD1. The CDR3 is 15 amino acids. The V and J ends lost 4 bases and 5 bases, in that order; junction bases with no gene match: 6. CDR1 is SNHLY and CDR2 is FYNNEI in the germline V gene. CDR3 nucleotides: TGTGCCAGCAGTGGGGGACAGGGTAGATATCAGCCCCAGCATTTT. This codes for CASSGGQGRYQPQHF.

The chain couples TRBV2 to TRBJ1-5, with D uncertain. Germline CDR1 and CDR2: SNHLY and FYNNEI. V lost 5 bases to trimming and J lost 0 bases, with 5 bases between them. The CDR3 loop spans 13 amino acids. CDR3 region: CASSFSSNQPQHF. The CDR3 coding sequence is TGTGCCAGCAGTTTCAGTAGCAATCAGCCCCAGCATTTT.

The chain's CDR3 is CASSLTRGGNQPQHF. The CDR3 nucleotides are TGTGCCAGCAGTTTGACCAGGGGGGGCAATCAGCCCCAGCATTTT. J is TRBJ1-5 and V is TRBV28; 7 bases fit TRBD1. This CDR3 contains 15 residues. CDR1 and CDR2 (germline): MDHEN, SYDVKM. Trimming removed 3 bases from V and 2 bases from J; junction bases left unmatched: 4.

This clone was detected once. V gene TRBV15 combines with J gene TRBJ2-7; TRBD1 might be the D (6 bases). Trimming cost V 7 bases and J 3 bases, with 13 bases left between them. The CDR3 has 13 amino acids. Germline-derived CDR1 and CDR2 are LNHNV and YYDKDF (reference sequence). CDR3 in amino acids: CATTKDRNYEQYF. The CDR3 nucleotides read TGTGCCACCACCAAGGACAGAAACTACGAGCAGTACTTC.